The 31 T cell receptor beta chains given below trace back to one sample, sequenced in a study of blood T cell repertoires in COVID-19. Produced via immunoSEQ multiplex PCR; TCRdb's table is partial and in-frame only. Of about 150,000 clones in the sample, approximately 80% were seen once. The specimen was peripheral blood. The receptors come from a woman in her fifties or sixties with COVID-19, enrolled during active disease.

This clone was detected only once. The CDR3 nucleotides are TGTGCCAGCAGGGACAGGGCGGGAAACACCATATATTTT. Residues: CASRDRAGNTIYF. The rearrangement uses TRBV2 and TRBJ1-3; TRBD1 matches 8 bases. This CDR3 spans 13 amino acids. The trim removed 6 bases at V and 4 bases at J, leaving 2 bases unmatched. Germline V gene sequence: CDR1 SNHLY, CDR2 FYNNEI.

This clone has a single count. V gene TRBV7-3 combines with J gene TRBJ2-1; possibly TRBD2 for D (7 bases). Trimming removed 1 base from V and 3 bases from J, with 13 bases in between. Germline CDR1 reads SGHTA; CDR2 reads FQGTGA. CDR3 length: 16 amino acids. Here the CDR3 reads CASSLNRGASYNEQFF. The CDR3 nucleotides read TGTGCCAGCAGCTTAAACCGGGGGGCCAGCTACAATGAGCAGTTCTTC.

The gene calls are TRBV18 and TRBJ2-3; possibly TRBD2 for D (7 bases). The CDR3 has 16 residues. V lost 6 bases to trimming and J lost 3 bases, with 19 bases between them. In germline, CDR1 is KGHSH, CDR2 LQKENI. The CDR3 reads CASSLGGGLETDTQYF. DNA for the CDR3: TGTGCCAGCTCCCTTGGGGGGGGCTTAGAAACAGATACGCAGTATTTT.

The chain joins TRBV3-1 (or the pseudogene TRBV3-2) to TRBJ1-2; D perhaps matches TRBD1 (6 bases). The CDR3 loop spans 15 amino acids. Trimming left V 5 bases short and J 1 base short, with 14 bases between. Per germline, CDR1 LGHDT and CDR2 YNNKEL (reference sequence). The CDR3 nucleotides read TGTGCCAGCAGCAGAGAACAGGGACGTAACTATGGCTACACCTTC. Translated: CASSREQGRNYGYTF.

The chain couples TRBV5-8 to TRBJ2-3; tentative D call: TRBD1 (5 bases). The germline V gene has CDR1 SGHTS and CDR2 YDEGEE. The CDR3 covers 16 residues. V dropped 1 base and J dropped 2 bases, with 14 bases sitting between them. In nucleotides, the CDR3 is TGTGCCAGCAGCTTGTATGCAGGGCCTAACACAGATACGCAGTATTTT. It codes for CASSLYAGPNTDTQYF.

The chain carries TRBV5-1 and TRBJ2-1, with D possibly being TRBD1 (6 bases). Trimming took 4 bases from V and 8 from J, leaving 16 bases between them. Per the germline V gene, CDR1 is SGHRS and CDR2 is YFSETQ. The CDR3 sequence is 14 residues long. CDR3 residues: CASSRGYRVDEQFF. For the CDR3, the DNA is TGCGCCAGCAGCCGCGGTTACAGGGTGGATGAGCAGTTCTTC.

V usage is TRBV6-1 and J usage is TRBJ2-7; 8 bases map to TRBD2. CDR1 is MNHNS and CDR2 is SASEGT in the germline V gene. V shed 2 bases and J 5 bases; nucleotides not matched to a gene: 8. This CDR3 has 15 residues. CDR3 residues: CASSEKAGAGDEQYF. The CDR3 DNA reads TGTGCCAGCAGTGAAAAAGCGGGAGCGGGGGACGAGCAGTACTTC.

The rearrangement uses TRBV4-1 and TRBJ2-3, with TRBD2 matching over 11 bases. Germline V gene sequence: CDR1 MGHRA, CDR2 YSYEKL. The CDR3 contains 15 residues. Trimming removed 2 bases from V and 4 bases from J; junction bases left unmatched: 2. The CDR3 is CASSQTSGGPDTQYF. The CDR3, as DNA: TGCGCCAGCAGCCAAACTAGCGGGGGACCAGATACGCAGTATTTT.

This chain joins TRBV18 and TRBJ2-2, with a possible D match to TRBD2 (5 bases). V was cut by 1 base and J by 4 bases, with 13 bases left in between. The CDR3 spans 16 residues. Germline V gene sequence: CDR1 KGHSH, CDR2 LQKENI. CDR3 residues: CASSPRERAGTGELFF. The CDR3 DNA follows: TGTGCCAGCTCACCACGTGAAAGGGCGGGCACCGGGGAGCTGTTTTTT.

The chain has TRBV6-5 and TRBJ2-1, with 7 positions matching TRBD1. Germline lookup yields CDR1 MNHEY and CDR2 SVGAGI. V lost 6 bases and J lost 1; bases outside the gene matches: 3. The CDR3 runs to 14 residues. The CDR3 is CASSRDSSYNEQFF. The CDR3, as DNA: TGTGCCAGCAGCCGGGACAGTTCCTACAATGAGCAGTTCTTC.

This clone was detected a few times. The J gene is TRBJ1-5, the V gene TRBV19; possible D gene TRBD1, 5 bases. Germline CDR1 LNHDA, CDR2 SQIVND (reference sequence). The V gene lost 10 bases and the J gene lost 1 base, with 11 bases spanning the gap. This CDR3 region has 13 residues. This chain's CDR3 is CATAGWSNQPQHF. The DNA of the CDR3 is TGTGCCACCGCAGGGTGGAGCAATCAGCCCCAGCATTTT.

This chain connects TRBV7-9 to TRBJ1-3; TRBD1 agrees at 11 bases. CDR1 and CDR2 from the germline V gene are SEHNR and FQNEAQ (reference sequence). V dropped 5 bases and J dropped 8; count of bases not matched to a gene: 5. The CDR3 is made up of 14 amino acids. CDR3 protein: CASSTRTGGDTIYF. In DNA, the CDR3 is TGTGCCAGCAGCACTCGGACAGGGGGCGACACCATATATTTT.

V usage is TRBV29-1 and J usage is TRBJ1-2; TRBD1 aligns across 7 bases. With 1 base clipped from V and 5 bases from J, the junction kept 7 bases outside the gene matches. CDR3 size: 14 residues. CDR1 and CDR2 from the germline V gene are SQVTM and ANQGSEA. The CDR3 sequence: CSVEGGTAGYGYTF. CDR3 DNA: TGCAGCGTTGAAGGCGGGACAGCGGGTTATGGCTACACCTTC.

The chain is built from TRBV7-2 and TRBJ2-1; 8 bases fit TRBD2. The V gene's germline CDR1 is SGHTA and CDR2 FQGNSA. V shed 0 bases, J shed 5 bases, and the junction held 3 bases outside the gene matches. The CDR3 has 15 residues. The CDR3 region is CASSLALAVNNEQFF. The CDR3 coding sequence is TGTGCCAGCAGCTTAGCACTAGCGGTTAACAATGAGCAGTTCTTC.

CDR3 DNA sequence: TGTGCCACCAGTATAACGACAGGGGCTAACACTGAAGCTTTCTTT. Encoded protein: CATSITTGANTEAFF. The V call is TRBV24-1, the J call TRBJ1-1, with 8 bases fitting TRBD1. Trimming at V came to 6 bases and at J to 2 bases, leaving 7 bases not matched to a gene. The CDR3 consists of 15 residues. Germline loops: CDR1 KGHDR, CDR2 SFDVKD.

This rearrangement joins TRBV2 to TRBJ1-2; no reliable D call. Trimming removed 3 bases from V and 6 bases from J, with 2 bases in between. The CDR3 spans 10 residues. The germline V gene has CDR1 SNHLY and CDR2 FYNNEI. Here the CDR3 reads CASSDNGYTF. The DNA of the CDR3 is TGTGCCAGCAGTGACAATGGCTACACCTTC.

This chain connects TRBV7-6 to TRBJ2-3; 7 bases align to TRBD2. The CDR3 is 18 amino acids. Germline CDR1 SGHVS, CDR2 FNYEAQ. V shed 5 bases, J shed 0 bases, and the junction held 14 bases outside the gene matches. CDR3 DNA sequence: TGTGCCAGCAGCCTGGGGTCGGTACTAGCGACTAGCACAGATACGCAGTATTTT. Translation gives CASSLGSVLATSTDTQYF.

The chain uses TRBV7-8 and TRBJ1-5; 11 bases match TRBD1. Germline V gives CDR1 SGHVS, CDR2 FQNEAQ. The CDR3 extends over 18 amino acids. Losses at the gene ends were 6 bases for V and 0 bases for J; bases not matched to a gene: 10. CDR3 amino acids: CASSFAGTGGNSNQPQHF. DNA for the CDR3: TGTGCCAGCAGTTTCGCCGGGACAGGGGGAAATAGCAATCAGCCCCAGCATTTT.

This clone has only a few counts. V is TRBV6-6 and J is TRBJ1-2; D gene unclear. The germline CDR1 and CDR2 sequences are MNHNY and SVGAGI (reference sequence). The CDR3 spans 14 residues. The ends were cut back, 2 bases at V and 7 bases at J, with 14 bases in the middle. The CDR3 spells CASSYPDISGGYTF. The CDR3 region has the DNA TGTGCCAGCAGTTACCCCGACATCTCTGGTGGCTACACCTTC.

The rearrangement joins TRBV14 to TRBJ1-3; possible D gene TRBD1, 5 bases. Germline-derived CDR1 and CDR2 are SGHDN and FVKESK. Trimming took off 4 bases at V and 2 bases at J, with 12 bases between the two ends. The CDR3 contains 15 residues. The chain's CDR3 is CASSPIGGTGNTIYF. CDR3 nucleotides: TGTGCCAGCAGCCCCATCGGGGGGACTGGAAACACCATATATTTT.

This sequence joins TRBV5-8 and TRBJ1-2, with 10 bases fitting TRBD1. The CDR3 extends over 15 amino acids. Per germline, CDR1 SGHTS and CDR2 YDEGEE. Germline trimming cut 0 bases from V and 3 bases from J; bases unmatched to any gene: 2. This CDR3 reads CASSLGQGAHYGYTF. The CDR3 coding sequence is TGTGCCAGCAGCTTGGGACAGGGGGCCCACTATGGCTACACCTTC. The variable domain in full, with the rest retrieved from reference TRBV5-8 and TRBJ1-2, is EAGVTQSPTHLIKTRGQQATLRCSPISGHTSVYWYQQALGLGLQFLLWYDEGEERNRGNFPPRFSGRQFPNYSSELNVNALELEDSALYLCASSLGQGAHYGYTFGSGTRLTVV.

This sequence joins TRBV7-8 and TRBJ1-1; no firm D call. V was clipped by 8 bases and J by 10 bases, with 17 bases between them. The length of the CDR3 is 12 residues. Germline V gives CDR1 SGHVS, CDR2 FQNEAQ. The CDR3 DNA is TGTGCCAGCGGCCGGGAACCCGAGGTAGCTTTCTTT. It specifies CASGREPEVAFF.

This rearrangement joins TRBV6-5 to TRBJ1-1; D uncertain. The germline gives CDR1 MNHEY, CDR2 SVGAGI. The V gene lost 5 bases and the J gene lost 4 bases, with 14 bases spanning the gap. The CDR3 has 14 residues. CDR3 in DNA: TGTGCCAGCAGTAGAGACAACTCTGGCACTGAAGCTTTCTTT. This gives the protein CASSRDNSGTEAFF.

The genes are TRBV5-1 and TRBJ1-3; TRBD1 is a possible D gene (5 bases). The germline gives CDR1 SGHRS, CDR2 YFSETQ. The V and J ends lost 0 bases and 14 bases respectively, with 21 bases between them. The CDR3 is 15 residues long. CDR3 sequence reads: CASSLEGPPVNAVYF. The CDR3 DNA reads as TGCGCCAGCAGCTTGGAGGGGCCACCCGTGAACGCCGTATATTTT.

This clone was recorded a few times. The chain links TRBV15 to TRBJ1-2; D unresolved. The CDR3 has 12 residues. Between the trimmed V and J ends, which lost 0 bases and 6 bases, there was a span of 5 bases. CDR1 and CDR2 (germline): LNHNV, YYDKDF (reference sequence). CDR3 region: CATSRDYNGYTF. The CDR3 DNA sequence: TGTGCCACCAGCAGAGATTACAATGGCTACACCTTC.

This clone was counted once. This chain connects TRBV5-1 to TRBJ2-3, with 9 bases fitting TRBD1. Germline V gene data show CDR1 as SGHRS and CDR2 as YFSETQ. The CDR3 covers 17 residues. J was trimmed by 6 bases and V by 0 bases; bases with no gene match: 11. The CDR3 DNA sequence: TGCGCCAGCAGCTTGGACAGGAGGACAGGGGTATCGGATACGCAGTATTTT. It specifies CASSLDRRTGVSDTQYF.

The genes are TRBV6-5 and TRBJ1-6, with 9 positions matching TRBD1. The CDR3 sequence is 14 residues long. The V and J ends lost 6 bases and 6 bases, in that order; junction bases with no gene match: 3. Germline lookup yields CDR1 MNHEY and CDR2 SVGAGI. CDR3 bases: TGTGCCAGCAGGACGACAGGGGGTAATTCACCCCTCCACTTT. It yields the protein CASRTTGGNSPLHF.

The sample holds many counts of this clone. The chain is built from TRBV7-2 and TRBJ1-1, with D hard to call. Trimming removed 2 bases at V and 11 bases at J, with 12 bases between. Germline CDR1 SGHTA, CDR2 FQGNSA. The CDR3 is 12 residues long. CDR3 sequence (DNA): TGTGCCAGCAGCTTATTGGCCGTCGGGGCTTTCTTT. This sequence encodes CASSLLAVGAFF.

The V call is TRBV24-1, the J call TRBJ2-1, with 10 positions matching TRBD2. This CDR3 is 15 amino acids long. Trimming removed 9 bases from V and 3 bases from J; junction bases left unmatched: 7. Germline V CDR1 and CDR2: KGHDR, SFDVKD. CDR3 in DNA: TGTGCCACCGGCAAGCGGGGGGGGAACTACAATGAGCAGTTCTTC. Translating gives CATGKRGGNYNEQFF.

The chain combines TRBV27 with TRBJ1-5, with 7 bases aligning to TRBD1. This CDR3 spans 15 amino acids. After removal of 5 bases from V and 3 bases from J, the junction contained 7 bases not matched to a gene. Germline CDR1 MNHEY, CDR2 SMNVEV (reference sequence). CDR3 loop: CASSERQGNNQPQHF. Here the CDR3 DNA reads TGTGCCAGCAGTGAAAGACAGGGCAACAATCAGCCCCAGCATTTT.

Here the CDR3 reads CASYSGTAVSYEQYF. DNA of the CDR3: TGCGCCAGCTATTCCGGGACAGCTGTCTCCTACGAGCAGTACTTC. J is TRBJ2-7 and V is TRBV5-1; 7 bases match TRBD1. The J segment lost 0 bases and the V segment lost 7 bases, leaving 10 bases of the junction unmatched. Germline CDR1 is SGHRS and CDR2 is YFSETQ. The CDR3 consists of 15 residues.